This T cell receptor beta chain was recovered during a study of blood T cell repertoires in COVID-19. Study background: The United States, Italy and Spain provided the acute and convalescent COVID-19 samples. T cells, B-cell-depleted T cells, or PBMCs supplied cDNA or gDNA.

Trimming took 6 bases from V and 7 from J, leaving 15 bases between them. The germline gives CDR1 MNHNY, CDR2 SVGAGI (reference sequence). The CDR3 contains 13 residues. This clone was seen only once. Original methodology: Using reference gene primer amplification, nucleated cell counts were estimated. Sequenced by immunoSEQ multiplex PCR; TCRdb stores in-frame clones only, minus some. V and J calls plus clone size are reproduced from that table; the DNA served to infer D and trimming. The data contain some 80,000 clones, around 84% of them singletons. The sequence was obtained from a woman between 70 and 85 years old with acute or convalescent COVID-19. Sequenced sample: peripheral blood. The rearrangement joins TRBV6-6 to TRBJ1-2, with TRBD1 as a possible D gene (5 bases). The CDR3 loop reads CASRQEGVGGYTF. Written as DNA, the CDR3 is TGTGCCAGCAGACAAGAAGGGGTAGGTGGCTACACCTTC.